Below, 27 T cell receptor beta chains from the same sample are listed, as sequenced in a study of Ad26.COV2.S vaccination and SARS-CoV-2 variants. Treatment reported: 15 to 20 received Ad26.COV2.S at low or high dose, single or two shots; roughly five received placebo; per-sample allocation not given. At day 63 after the first vaccine or placebo injection, samples were drawn. TCRdb keeps only in-frame clones here, not all; method: immunoSEQ multiplex PCR. The data contain approximately 350,000 clones, about four fifths of them singletons. Sequences were derived from peripheral blood, sampled in a trial of Ad26.COV2.S vaccine versus placebo. The receptors here all came from a person aged 18-65 years who received the Ad26.COV2.S COVID-19 vaccine or a placebo.

The V and J genes are TRBV6-5 and TRBJ2-2; D is perhaps TRBD2 (6 bases). CDR3 size: 15 residues. The germline V gene encodes CDR1 MNHEY and CDR2 SVGAGI. Trimming pared 2 bases from V and 1 base from J, leaving 8 bases between. CDR3 bases: TGTGCCAGCAGTTACGGAGCGGGGAACACCGGGGAGCTGTTTTTT. It encodes CASSYGAGNTGELFF.

The CDR3 here is CASSRSTLYNEQFF. CDR3 nucleotide sequence: TGTGCCAGCAGCCGGTCGACTCTGTACAATGAGCAGTTCTTC. The gene calls are TRBV7-8 and TRBJ2-1, with D unclear. Trimming took 5 bases from V and 4 from J, leaving 12 bases between them. CDR1 and CDR2 (germline): SGHVS, FQNEAQ. The CDR3 runs to 14 residues.

The chain links TRBV18 to TRBJ1-1; D remains ambiguous. CDR1 is KGHSH and CDR2 is LQKENI in the germline V gene. This CDR3 contains 12 residues. Trimming took off 3 bases at V and 4 bases at J, with 6 bases between the two ends. The CDR3 nucleotides read TGTGCCAGCTCACCCCCCCGCACTGAAGCTTTCTTT. It yields the protein CASSPPRTEAFF.

J is TRBJ1-1 and V is TRBV18; maybe TRBD1 (5 bases). CDR3 length: 14 residues. Per the germline V gene, CDR1 is KGHSH and CDR2 is LQKENI. Trimming took off 3 bases at V and 3 bases at J, with 11 bases between the two ends. In nucleotides, the CDR3 is TGTGCCAGCTCACCCCTCCCGGGGGACACTGAAGCTTTCTTT. It translates to CASSPLPGDTEAFF.

The chain couples TRBV27 to TRBJ2-7; D unclear. The ends were cut back, 5 bases at V and 6 bases at J, with 11 bases in the middle. Germline values: CDR1 MNHEY, CDR2 SMNVEV (reference sequence). The CDR3 contains 12 residues. CDR3 bases: TGTGCCAGCAGTGTGACCCCCAGCGAGCAGTACTTC. Amino acid sequence: CASSVTPSEQYF.

The genes are TRBV7-8 and TRBJ1-5; no clear D. V lost 2 bases to trimming and J lost 7 bases, with 15 bases between them. The CDR3 consists of 15 residues. Germline values: CDR1 SGHVS, CDR2 FQNEAQ. The CDR3 DNA reads as TGTGCCAGCAGCTTATTCGGTGGGAGTGGGCAGCCCCAGCATTTT. Protein sequence: CASSLFGGSGQPQHF. Using reference TRBV7-8 and TRBJ1-5 for the parts outside the CDR3, the full variable domain is GAGVSQSPRYKVAKRGQDVALRCDPISGHVSLFWYQQALGQGPEFLTYFQNEAQLDKSGLPSDRFFAERPEGSVSTLKIQRTQQEDSAVYLCASSLFGGSGQPQHFGDGTRLSIL.

In this sample, this clone turned up a few times. The rearrangement joins TRBV20-1 to TRBJ1-2, with 8 bases lining up with TRBD1. J lost 11 bases, V lost 3 bases, and 5 bases had no gene match. The CDR3 runs to 11 residues. The germline V gene has CDR1 DFQATT and CDR2 SNEGSKA (reference sequence). In DNA form, the CDR3 reads TGCAGTGCTAGGCTACAGGGGGTTTACACCTTC. Its translation: CSARLQGVYTF.

The chain carries TRBV5-4 and TRBJ1-2, with 7 bases identical to TRBD1. Germline values: CDR1 SGHNT, CDR2 YYREEE (reference sequence). J was trimmed by 4 bases and V by 6 bases; bases with no gene match: 12. The CDR3 extends over 15 amino acids. CDR3 sequence reads: CASTQGGGPLYGYTF. Here the CDR3 DNA reads TGTGCCAGCACCCAGGGGGGGGGACCGCTCTATGGCTACACCTTC.

The V and J genes are TRBV19 and TRBJ2-1; D is undetermined. This CDR3 comprises 14 residues. Trimming took 1 base from V and 12 from J, leaving 16 bases between them. The germline CDR1 and CDR2 sequences are LNHDA and SQIVND (reference sequence). The CDR3 protein is CASSIAGYPSGQFF. The CDR3 coding sequence is TGTGCCAGTAGTATAGCGGGCTATCCCAGTGGGCAGTTCTTC. Looking up the rest from reference TRBV19 and TRBJ2-1 gives the full variable domain: DGGITQSPKYLFRKEGQNVTLSCEQNLNHDAMYWYRQDPGQGLRLIYYSQIVNDFQKGDIAEGYSVSREKKESFPLTVTSAQKNPTAFYLCASSIAGYPSGQFFGPGTRLTVL.

V gene TRBV6-5 combines with J gene TRBJ2-7, with 9 bases fitting TRBD1. The CDR3 runs 15 residues. The germline V gene has CDR1 MNHEY and CDR2 SVGAGI. J was trimmed by 5 bases and V by 0 bases; bases with no gene match: 5. Here the CDR3 DNA reads TGTGCCAGCAGTTACTCGGGGACAGGGCGGGACGAGCAGTACTTC. The encoded protein is CASSYSGTGRDEQYF.

The rearrangement joins TRBV6-1 to TRBJ1-3, with D perhaps matching TRBD1 (5 bases). CDR1 is MNHNS and CDR2 is SASEGT in the germline V gene. The CDR3 sequence is 16 residues long. V was trimmed by 4 bases and J by 4 bases, leaving 17 bases between them. CDR3 coding DNA: TGTGCCAGCAGTGCCCGAGGGAGAGGGGAAGGAAACACCATATATTTT. It yields the protein CASSARGRGEGNTIYF.

DNA of the CDR3: TGTGCCAGCAGTTTTATAGCGGGAGGTGAGCAGTTCTTC. It yields the protein CASSFIAGGEQFF. The chain employs TRBV11-3 and TRBJ2-1, with 10 bases identical to TRBD2. With 6 bases clipped from V and 9 bases from J, the junction kept 5 bases outside the gene matches. The CDR3 consists of 13 residues. The germline V gene has CDR1 SGHNT and CDR2 YENEEA.

The chain carries TRBV18 and TRBJ2-1; TRBD2 matches at 9 bases. CDR1 and CDR2 from the germline V gene are KGHSH and LQKENI. This CDR3 spans 13 amino acids. The trim removed 4 bases at V and 9 bases at J, leaving 4 bases unmatched. DNA of the CDR3: TGTGCCAGCTCACTGGGACTAGCTGCTGAGCAGTTCTTC. Its protein is CASSLGLAAEQFF.

The chain links TRBV5-6 to TRBJ1-2; 7 nucleotides line up with TRBD1. J lost 6 bases, V lost 4 bases, and 15 bases had no gene match. Germline CDR1 is SGHDT and CDR2 is YYEEEE. CDR3 length: 16 residues. CDR3 nucleotides: TGTGCCAGCAGCCGACGAGGGACAGCTTCGGTCAATGGCTACACCTTC. It yields the protein CASSRRGTASVNGYTF.

The CDR3 here is CASNGQNMNTEAFF. CDR3 sequence (DNA): TGTGCCAGCAACGGACAGAACATGAACACTGAAGCTTTCTTT. The chain uses TRBV6-6 and TRBJ1-1, with a tentative D call TRBD1 (6 bases). With 7 bases removed from V and 0 bases from J, the gap between germline ends came to 12 bases. Germline V gives CDR1 MNHNY, CDR2 SVGAGI (reference sequence). This CDR3 has 14 amino acids.

This clone was picked up a small number of times. The chain combines TRBV18 with TRBJ2-5; D might be TRBD2 (6 bases). The V and J ends lost 3 bases and 7 bases respectively, with 15 bases between them. This CDR3 is 14 amino acids long. Germline values: CDR1 KGHSH, CDR2 LQKENI. CDR3 loop: CASSPGDGRSTQYF. In DNA, the CDR3 is TGTGCCAGCTCACCGGGGGACGGGAGATCGACCCAGTACTTC.

This clone is a singleton in its sample. The chain couples TRBV27 to TRBJ1-5; 8 positions agree with TRBD1. This CDR3 is built from 18 residues. J was trimmed by 0 bases and V by 2 bases; bases with no gene match: 9. The germline CDR1 and CDR2 sequences are MNHEY and SMNVEV (reference sequence). DNA of the CDR3: TGTGCCAGCAGTTTACGCAGGGGGCGATATAATAGCAATCAGCCCCAGCATTTT. As protein: CASSLRRGRYNSNQPQHF.

J is TRBJ1-6 and V is TRBV20-1, with D perhaps matching TRBD1 (5 bases). The CDR3 runs to 15 residues. Trimming shortened V by 3 bases and J by 0 bases, and 9 bases separated the two germline ends. Germline lookup yields CDR1 DFQATT and CDR2 SNEGSKA (reference sequence). The CDR3 sequence is CSASNRSSYNSPLHF. The CDR3 nucleotides read TGCAGTGCTAGTAACAGGAGCTCCTATAATTCACCCCTCCACTTT.

The V call is TRBV12-3 or TRBV12-4, the J call TRBJ2-1; D is unresolved. Between the trimmed V and J ends, which lost 0 bases and 3 bases, there was a span of 3 bases. This CDR3 contains 13 residues. The CDR3 DNA sequence: TGTGCCAGCAGTTTAGCGGACTACAATGAGCAGTTCTTC. This sequence encodes CASSLADYNEQFF.

The J gene is TRBJ2-5, the V gene TRBV15; 8 bases are shared with TRBD1. CDR1 LNHNV and CDR2 YYDKDF come from the germline V gene (reference sequence). J gave up 5 bases and V 9 bases, and 11 bases lay outside the gene matches. The CDR3 runs 14 residues. CDR3 region: CATRARGRLETQYF. In DNA form, the CDR3 reads TGTGCCACGCGGGCCAGGGGGCGCTTGGAGACCCAGTACTTC. The variable domain in full, completed from reference TRBV15 and TRBJ2-5, reads DAMVIQNPRYQVTQFGKPVTLSCSQTLNHNVMYWYQQKSSQAPKLLFHYYDKDFNNEADTPDNFQSRRPNTSFCFLDIRSPGLGDTAMYLCATRARGRLETQYFGPGTRLLVL.

The chain combines TRBV19 with TRBJ1-5; 7 bases map to TRBD1. The germline CDR1 and CDR2 sequences are LNHDA and SQIVND (reference sequence). V shed 5 bases, J shed 8 bases, and the junction held 6 bases outside the gene matches. This CDR3 spans 13 amino acids. CDR3 amino acids: CASSRDRVEPQHF. CDR3 nucleotides: TGTGCCAGTAGTCGAGACAGGGTAGAGCCCCAGCATTTT.

The chain is built from TRBV2 and TRBJ1-1; possibly TRBD1 for D (6 bases). CDR1 is SNHLY and CDR2 is FYNNEI in the germline V gene. The V gene lost 5 bases and the J gene lost 5 bases, with 15 bases spanning the gap. This CDR3 comprises 14 residues. Written as DNA, the CDR3 is TGTGCCAGCAGTAAAACACAGGGTCCGACTGAAGCTTTCTTT. Its translation is CASSKTQGPTEAFF.

The V and J genes are TRBV9 and TRBJ2-3; TRBD2 matches at 11 bases. The CDR3 has 15 amino acids. CDR1 and CDR2 from the germline V gene are SGDLS and YYNGEE. After removal of 4 bases from V and 5 bases from J, the junction contained 6 bases not matched to a gene. CDR3 in DNA: TGTGCCAGCAGCCTTAGCGGGGGGGCAATAGATACGCAGTATTTT. Protein product: CASSLSGGAIDTQYF.

As regards this clone: This sample also contains other DNA sequences that code for the same CDR3. The chain carries TRBV7-3 and TRBJ1-1; D remains unclear. Trimming removed 3 bases from V and 0 bases from J, with 5 bases in between. Germline CDR1 reads SGHTA; CDR2 reads FQGTGA. The CDR3 is 13 amino acids. The CDR3, as DNA: TGTGCCAGCAGCTTGAGGATGAACACTGAAGCTTTCTTT. Encoded protein: CASSLRMNTEAFF.

The rearrangement uses TRBV7-3 and TRBJ2-5, with unresolved D. CDR3 length: 14 residues. Germline assignment: CDR1 SGHTA and CDR2 FQGTGA. V was pared by 5 bases and J by 4 bases, with 14 bases between. The CDR3 here is CASSPGSYGETQYF. CDR3 DNA sequence: TGTGCCAGCAGCCCCGGGTCGTACGGAGAGACCCAGTACTTC. Supplemented by reference TRBV7-3 and TRBJ2-5, the full variable domain reads GAGVSQTPSNKVTEKGKYVELRCDPISGHTALYWYRQSLGQGPEFLIYFQGTGAADDSGLPNDRFFAVRPEGSVSTLKIQRTERGDSAVYLCASSPGSYGETQYFGPGTRLLVL.

The sample holds a few counts of this clone. This rearrangement joins TRBV7-2 to TRBJ2-7; D is unclear. V dropped 3 bases and J dropped 7 bases, with 13 bases sitting between them. CDR1 and CDR2 (germline): SGHTA, FQGNSA. The CDR3 covers 13 residues. The CDR3 nucleotides are TGTGCCAGCAGCTTGTCGGGCTTCTCGGAGCAGTACTTC. Translation gives CASSLSGFSEQYF.

Turning to this clone: Other DNA sequences within the sample encode an identical CDR3. The J gene is TRBJ2-3, the V gene TRBV7-6; TRBD2 matches 10 bases. The CDR3 extends over 16 amino acids. After removal of 5 bases from V and 5 bases from J, the junction contained 10 bases not matched to a gene. Germline-derived CDR1 and CDR2 are SGHVS and FNYEAQ. This chain's CDR3 is CASSPLGGLAIDTQYF. The CDR3 DNA follows: TGTGCCAGCAGCCCACTTGGGGGACTAGCGATAGATACGCAGTATTTT.